This T cell receptor beta chain was profiled in a study of T cell responses to AZD1222 COVID-19 vaccine. At the level of the study: Second-dose intervals near 4 or 12 weeks were combined.

Points on this clone: Its cognate antigen is unknown.

Clones were sequenced by immunoSEQ multiplex PCR, and TCRdb holds only the in-frame ones, with some missing. The data show about 67,000 clones, 84% seen once. Study-wide results and caveats: Just 5 to 7 people given AZD1222 tested seropositive at baseline. The span of vaccine-associated CD4 TCRs extended across spike, with dominance at 160-218 and 743-854. Reportedly, nearly half the spike-specific TCRs target unmutated variant regions.

This receptor was obtained from an adult in good health. The specimen was peripheral blood, collected on day 0 of AZD1222 vaccination.

Written as DNA, the CDR3 is TGTGCCAGCTCACCACTAGATGTCGTCGAGCAGTACTTC. Amino acid sequence: CASSPLDVVEQYF. The chain combines TRBV18 with TRBJ2-7; unclear D gene. CDR1 is KGHSH, CDR2 LQKENI, per germline. The ends were cut back, 1 base at V and 6 bases at J, with 10 bases in the middle. The CDR3 is 13 amino acids.